The 30 T cell receptor beta chains below all came from one sample that was sequenced in a study of CXCR3-negative and CXCR3-positive naive CD8 T cells. Study-level points and caveats: Relative to CXCR3-negative naive cells, CXCR3-positive naive cells had more hydrophobic TRB CDR3s.

These receptors have no identified antigens. Researchers prepared the TRB cDNA libraries using 5' RACE with UMI labels. TCRdb re-called the 5' RACE reads; one entry per CDR3 protein, DNA not given. This sample lists around 160,000 distinct CDR3 sequences; its ten largest clones have 0.25% to 0.3%. The sample taken for sequencing was naive CXCR3+ CD8+ T cells from blood. Subset denoted: CD45RO-CCR7+CD27+CD95- naive CD8+ T cells expressing CXCR3 (TNR3+). Every receptor here comes from a human donor in good health. Some clones in this sample may be carry-over from other donors' samples.

The chain employs TRBV2 and TRBJ1-2; there is no DNA to check the TCRdb D call of TRBD1. The CDR3 is 13 amino acids. Looked up from germline, CDR1 is SNHLY and CDR2 is FYNNEI. CDR3 sequence reads: CASRATGNYGYTF.

This chain links TRBV7-9 with TRBJ2-7; TCRdb picks TRBD2, but there is no DNA to check that call. This CDR3 region has 13 residues. Looked up from germline, CDR1 is SEHNR and CDR2 is FQNEAQ (reference sequence). The CDR3 sequence is CASSGDSVNEQYF.

This chain joins TRBV5-1 and TRBJ2-7. CDR3 length: 14 amino acids. Per germline, CDR1 SGHRS and CDR2 YFSETQ. CDR3 loop: CASSLEPQSYEQYF.

This rearrangement joins TRBV19 to TRBJ2-1. Looked up from germline, CDR1 is LNHDA and CDR2 is SQIVND (reference sequence). The CDR3 contains 12 residues. CDR3 in amino acids: CASSIGANEQFF.

This sequence joins TRBV5-1 and TRBJ1-5; without DNA, the TCRdb call of TRBD1 cannot be checked. The germline V gene encodes CDR1 SGHRS and CDR2 YFSETQ. The CDR3 is 14 amino acids. The chain's CDR3 is CAVRGTPLARPQHF.

The chain employs TRBV7-3 and TRBJ2-3; TCRdb picks TRBD1, but there is no DNA to check that call. CDR1 is SGHTA and CDR2 is FQGTGA in the germline V gene. CDR3 length equals 13 residues. The CDR3 protein is CASSMTGADTQYF.

This rearrangement joins TRBV29-1 to TRBJ1-1; TCRdb gives TRBD1 as the D gene, but with no DNA this cannot be confirmed. The germline CDR1 and CDR2 sequences are SQVTM and ANQGSEA. CDR3 length equals 13 residues. CDR3 loop: CSVLGGGFTEAFF.

The chain is built from TRBV28 and TRBJ2-2; the D call from TCRdb, TRBD2, cannot be confirmed without DNA. Germline CDR1 reads MDHEN; CDR2 reads SYDVKM. The length of the CDR3 is 18 residues. The CDR3 sequence: CASSLLPGLAGGTGELFF. Complete variable domain (other parts from reference TRBV28 and TRBJ2-2): DVKVTQSSRYLVKRTGEKVFLECVQDMDHENMFWYRQDPGLGLRLIYFSYDVKMKEKGDIPEGYSVSREKKERFSLILESASTNQTSMYLCASSLLPGLAGGTGELFFGEGSRLTVL.

The J gene is TRBJ2-1, the V gene TRBV4-1; no DNA is available, so the TRBD2 call from TCRdb remains unchecked. This CDR3 is 17 amino acids long. Germline V gene data show CDR1 as MGHRA and CDR2 as YSYEKL. CDR3 sequence: CASSHEPGLAGINEQFF.

The genes are TRBV13 and TRBJ2-2; TCRdb indicates TRBD2, and absent DNA this call remains unverified. In germline, CDR1 is PRHDT, CDR2 FYEKMQ (reference sequence). CDR3 size: 17 residues. This CDR3 is CASSSTYSGTNTGELFF. The whole variable domain, remainder taken from reference TRBV13 and TRBJ2-2, is AAGVIQSPRHLIKEKRETATLKCYPIPRHDTVYWYQQGPGQDPQFLISFYEKMQSDKGSIPDRFSAQQFSDYHSELNMSSLELGDSALYFCASSSTYSGTNTGELFFGEGSRLTVL.

The chain joins TRBV7-2 to TRBJ2-4. The CDR3 has 16 residues. Germline V gene lookup returns CDR1 SGHTA and CDR2 FQGNSA. CDR3 amino acids: CASSANPGGAKNIQYF.

The V call is TRBV19, the J call TRBJ2-2. Germline loops: CDR1 LNHDA, CDR2 SQIVND (reference sequence). The CDR3 spans 14 residues. This CDR3 reads CASSHLDLTGELFF.

This chain links TRBV28 with TRBJ2-3; TCRdb proposes TRBD1, but this gene call is untestable without DNA. CDR3 size: 15 residues. From germline, CDR1 is MDHEN and CDR2 SYDVKM. This CDR3 reads CASLTPFSSTDTQYF.

The genes are TRBV29-1 and TRBJ2-5; the D gene TCRdb calls, TRBD1, cannot be checked with no DNA. CDR1 is SQVTM, CDR2 ANQGSEA, per germline. The CDR3 covers 14 residues. The CDR3: CSVVAQGVGETQYF.

This rearrangement joins TRBV19 to TRBJ2-2. Germline V gene lookup returns CDR1 LNHDA and CDR2 SQIVND (reference sequence). CDR3 length: 13 amino acids. This chain's CDR3 is CAIGDLNTGELFF.

The chain combines TRBV11-2 with TRBJ2-7; TCRdb's assignment of TRBD1 cannot be checked, as there is no DNA. This CDR3 contains 15 residues. CDR1 and CDR2 from the germline V gene are SGHAT and FQNNGV. The CDR3 spells CASTLGPGQYYEQYF.

The chain is built from TRBV7-9 and TRBJ2-7. The CDR3 spans 15 residues. In germline, CDR1 is SEHNR, CDR2 FQNEAQ (reference sequence). CDR3 in amino acids: CASSLDAGDWYEQYF.

The V call is TRBV5-6, the J call TRBJ1-1. Germline values: CDR1 SGHDT, CDR2 YYEEEE. The CDR3 loop spans 14 amino acids. The CDR3 sequence: CASSLLWGNTEAFF.

The chain has TRBV11-2 and TRBJ2-1; TCRdb selects TRBD2, and the lack of DNA leaves this call unchecked. Germline V gene lookup returns CDR1 SGHAT and CDR2 FQNNGV. CDR3 length equals 16 residues. The CDR3 here is CASSLLPDLKYNEQFF.

V usage is TRBV29-1 and J usage is TRBJ1-1. The CDR3 extends over 12 amino acids. Germline V gene lookup returns CDR1 SQVTM and CDR2 ANQGSEA. The chain's CDR3 is CSVPGQAIEAFF. The complete variable domain, with remaining parts taken from reference TRBV29-1 and TRBJ1-1, reads SAVISQKPSRDICQRGTSLTIQCQVDSQVTMMFWYRQQPGQSLTLIATANQGSEATYESGFVIDKFPISRPNLTFSTLTVSNMSPEDSSIYLCSVPGQAIEAFFGQGTRLTVV.

This chain uses TRBV6-5 with TRBJ1-2; with no DNA, the TCRdb D assignment of TRBD1 cannot be verified. This CDR3 contains 13 residues. CDR1 is MNHEY and CDR2 is SVGAGI in the germline V gene. CDR3 in amino acids: CASSYSGGYGYTF.

The chain joins TRBV6-2 or TRBV6-3 to TRBJ2-7; TCRdb outputs TRBD1, but without DNA this stays unchecked. The germline CDR1 and CDR2 sequences are MNHEY and SVGEGT. The CDR3 runs 15 residues. The CDR3 here is CASSYATGMSYEQYF.

The chain uses TRBV27 and TRBJ1-1; TCRdb proposes TRBD1, but this gene call is untestable without DNA. Germline CDR1 MNHEY, CDR2 SMNVEV (reference sequence). This CDR3 region has 15 residues. This CDR3 is CASSSQTGTGTEAFF.

The rearrangement joins TRBV28 to TRBJ2-7; the D gene TCRdb calls, TRBD1, cannot be checked with no DNA. CDR1 and CDR2 (germline): MDHEN, SYDVKM. This CDR3 is built from 13 residues. The CDR3 loop reads CASSANRGSEQYF.

V gene TRBV12-3 or TRBV12-4 combines with J gene TRBJ2-1; the D gene TCRdb calls, TRBD1, cannot be checked with no DNA. This CDR3 spans 11 amino acids. This CDR3 reads CASSLGADTFF.

The chain combines TRBV27 with TRBJ2-4. The CDR3 extends over 13 amino acids. CDR1 and CDR2 (germline): MNHEY, SMNVEV (reference sequence). This CDR3 reads CASRSLAKNIQYF.

Here the CDR3 reads CSPRDIASGTNEQFF. The V and J genes are TRBV20-1 and TRBJ2-1; TCRdb selects TRBD2, and the lack of DNA leaves this call unchecked. The CDR3 consists of 15 residues. Germline loops: CDR1 DFQATT, CDR2 SNEGSKA (reference sequence).

The V gene is TRBV29-1, the J gene TRBJ2-3; TCRdb calls TRBD1, which cannot be checked without DNA. The CDR3 extends over 13 amino acids. Per the germline V gene, CDR1 is SQVTM and CDR2 is ANQGSEA. The CDR3 here is CSVVSAHTDTQYF.

The chain couples TRBV30 to TRBJ2-1; there is no DNA to check the TCRdb D call of TRBD1. The CDR3 is 12 residues long. CDR1 GTSNPN and CDR2 SVGIG come from the germline V gene (reference sequence). CDR3 region: CAWTTGYNEQFF.

V and J are TRBV7-9 and TRBJ2-3; TCRdb proposes TRBD1, but this gene call is untestable without DNA. Germline-derived CDR1 and CDR2 are SEHNR and FQNEAQ (reference sequence). This CDR3 is built from 14 residues. The CDR3 protein is CASSLEQALDTQYF.